The present TCR beta chain was sequenced within a study of blood T cell repertoires in COVID-19. About the research overall: Sample material is recorded as cDNA or gDNA derived from T cells, B-cell-depleted T cells, or PBMCs.

CDR3 size: 14 residues. Germline loops: CDR1 SEHNR, CDR2 FQNEAQ (reference sequence). Trimming removed 8 bases from V and 2 bases from J, with 16 bases in between. Per the study methods: Nucleated cell number was recorded as an estimate derived from reference gene primer amplification. TCRdb's table, derived via immunoSEQ multiplex PCR, lists solely in-frame clones and lacks some. V and J calls and clone size are as listed in that table; D and trimming were resolved from the DNA. The repertoire holds roughly 100,000 clones, with around 74% as singletons. The genes are TRBV7-9 and TRBJ2-7; possibly TRBD2 for D (7 bases). Material for sequencing was peripheral blood. The clonotype was recovered from a woman in her seventies with acute or convalescent COVID-19. As DNA, the CDR3 is TGTGCCAGCGCACGTGAGGGGGGGCCCTACGAGCAGTACTTC. Its translation: CASAREGGPYEQYF.